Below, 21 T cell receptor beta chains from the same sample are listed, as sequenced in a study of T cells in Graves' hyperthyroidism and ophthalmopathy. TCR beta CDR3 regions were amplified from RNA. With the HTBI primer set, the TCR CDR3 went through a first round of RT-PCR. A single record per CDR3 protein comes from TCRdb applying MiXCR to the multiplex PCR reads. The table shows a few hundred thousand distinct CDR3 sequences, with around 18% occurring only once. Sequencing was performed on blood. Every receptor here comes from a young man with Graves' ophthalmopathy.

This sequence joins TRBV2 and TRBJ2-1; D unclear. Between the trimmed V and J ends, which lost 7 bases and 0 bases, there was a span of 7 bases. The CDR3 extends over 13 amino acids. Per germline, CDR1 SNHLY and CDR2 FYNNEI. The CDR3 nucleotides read TGTGCCAGCAAGCCTAGCTCCTACAATGAGCAGTTCTTC. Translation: CASKPSSYNEQFF.

DNA of the CDR3: TGTGCCAGCAGCTTAGTTAGGAGCAATCAGCCCCAGCATTTT. This codes for CASSLVRSNQPQHF. The chain recombines TRBV7-9 with TRBJ1-5; D unresolved. Germline CDR1 SEHNR, CDR2 FQNEAQ (reference sequence). Trimming shortened V by 1 base and J by 1 base, and 5 bases separated the two germline ends. This CDR3 is 14 amino acids long.

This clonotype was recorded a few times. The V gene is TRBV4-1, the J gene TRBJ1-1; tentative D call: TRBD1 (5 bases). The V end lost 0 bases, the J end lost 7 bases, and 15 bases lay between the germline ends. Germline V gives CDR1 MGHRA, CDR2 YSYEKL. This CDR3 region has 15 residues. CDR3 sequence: CASSQEAGRGLEAFF. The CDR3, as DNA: TGCGCCAGCAGCCAAGAAGCGGGGAGGGGCCTTGAAGCTTTCTTT.

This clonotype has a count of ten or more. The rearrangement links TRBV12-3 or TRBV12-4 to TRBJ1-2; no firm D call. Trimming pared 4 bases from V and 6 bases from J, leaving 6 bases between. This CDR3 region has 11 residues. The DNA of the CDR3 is TGTGCCAGCAGTTATGCTGATGGCTACACCTTC. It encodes CASSYADGYTF.

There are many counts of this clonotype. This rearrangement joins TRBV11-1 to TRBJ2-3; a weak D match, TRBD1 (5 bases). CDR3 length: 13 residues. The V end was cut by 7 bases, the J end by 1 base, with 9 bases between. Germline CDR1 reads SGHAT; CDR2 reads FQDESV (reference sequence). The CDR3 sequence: CASTPTGTDTQYF. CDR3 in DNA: TGTGCCAGCACCCCGACAGGCACAGATACGCAGTATTTT.

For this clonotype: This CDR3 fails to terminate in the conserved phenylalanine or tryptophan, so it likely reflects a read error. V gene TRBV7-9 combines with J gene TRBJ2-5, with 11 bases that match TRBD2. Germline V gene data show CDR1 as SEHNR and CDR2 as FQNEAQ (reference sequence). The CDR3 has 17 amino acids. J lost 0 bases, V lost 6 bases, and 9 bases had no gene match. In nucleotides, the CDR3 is TGTGCCAGCAGTCGGGACTCTAGCGGGGGGTACCAAGAGACCCAGTACCTC. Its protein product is CASSRDSSGGYQETQYL.

Here the CDR3 DNA reads TGTGCCAGCAGCGCCCGGACAGGGCACACTGAAGCTTTCTTT. This codes for CASSARTGHTEAFF. The chain recombines TRBV2 with TRBJ1-1; 8 bases map to TRBD1. Germline V gives CDR1 SNHLY, CDR2 FYNNEI. CDR3 size: 14 residues. Trimming at V came to 6 bases and at J to 3 bases, leaving 6 bases not matched to a gene.

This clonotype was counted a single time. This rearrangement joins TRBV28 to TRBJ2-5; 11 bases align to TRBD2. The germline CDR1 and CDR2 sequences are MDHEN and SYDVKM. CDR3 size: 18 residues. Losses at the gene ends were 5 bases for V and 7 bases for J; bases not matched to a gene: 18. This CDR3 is CASSESTSGDSKRGTQYF. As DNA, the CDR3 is TGTGCCAGCAGTGAGTCGACTAGCGGGGATTCCAAGAGGGGGACCCAGTACTTC.

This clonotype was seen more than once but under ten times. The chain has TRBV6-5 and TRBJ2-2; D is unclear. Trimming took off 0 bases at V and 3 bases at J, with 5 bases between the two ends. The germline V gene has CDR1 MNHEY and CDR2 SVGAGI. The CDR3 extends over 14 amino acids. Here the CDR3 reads CASSYSMYTGELFF. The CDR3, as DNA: TGTGCCAGCAGTTACTCGATGTACACCGGGGAGCTGTTTTTT.

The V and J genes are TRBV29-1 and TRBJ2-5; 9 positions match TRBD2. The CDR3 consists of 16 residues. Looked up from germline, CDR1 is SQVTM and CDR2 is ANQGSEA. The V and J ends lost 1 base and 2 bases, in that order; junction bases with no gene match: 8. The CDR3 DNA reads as TGCAGCGTTGAAGGGGCTAGCGGGGACCTTCAAGAGACCCAGTACTTC. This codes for CSVEGASGDLQETQYF.

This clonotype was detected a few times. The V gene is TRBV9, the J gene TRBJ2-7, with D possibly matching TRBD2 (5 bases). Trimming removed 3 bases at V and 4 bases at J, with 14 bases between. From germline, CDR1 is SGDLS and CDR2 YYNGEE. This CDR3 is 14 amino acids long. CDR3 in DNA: TGTGCCAGCAGCGGAGGGCAGGATCAATACGAGCAGTACTTC. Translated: CASSGGQDQYEQYF. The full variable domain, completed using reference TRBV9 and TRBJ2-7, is DSGVTQTPKHLITATGQRVTLRCSPRSGDLSVYWYQQSLDQGLQFLIQYYNGEERAKGNILERFSAQQFPDLHSELNLSSLELGDSALYFCASSGGQDQYEQYFGPGTRLTVT.

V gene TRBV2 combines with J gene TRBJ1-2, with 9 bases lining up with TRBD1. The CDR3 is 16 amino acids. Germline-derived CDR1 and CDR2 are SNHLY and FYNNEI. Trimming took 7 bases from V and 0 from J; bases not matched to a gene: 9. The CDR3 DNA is TGTGCCAGCACAGGACAGGGGACAGCAGCTAACTATGGCTACACCTTC. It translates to CASTGQGTAANYGYTF. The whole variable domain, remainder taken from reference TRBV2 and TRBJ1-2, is EPEVTQTPSHQVTQMGQEVILRCVPISNHLYFYWYRQILGQKVEFLVSFYNNEISEKSEIFDDQFSVERPDGSNFTLKIRSTKLEDSAMYFCASTGQGTAANYGYTFGSGTRLTVV.

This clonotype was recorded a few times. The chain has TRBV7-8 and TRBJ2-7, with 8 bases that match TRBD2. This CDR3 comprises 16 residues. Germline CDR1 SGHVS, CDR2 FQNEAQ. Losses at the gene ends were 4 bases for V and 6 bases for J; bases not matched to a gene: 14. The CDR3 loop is CASSSPLRGGLGEQYF. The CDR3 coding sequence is TGTGCCAGCAGCTCCCCCCTCCGGGGGGGCCTGGGCGAGCAGTACTTC.

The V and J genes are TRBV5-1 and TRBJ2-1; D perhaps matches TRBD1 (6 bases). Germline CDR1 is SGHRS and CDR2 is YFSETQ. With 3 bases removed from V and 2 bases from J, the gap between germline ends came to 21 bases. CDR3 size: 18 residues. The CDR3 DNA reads TGCGCCAGCAGCTGGAGCAGGGGCGGCCAGGGAACCTACAATGAGCAGTTCTTC. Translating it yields CASSWSRGGQGTYNEQFF.

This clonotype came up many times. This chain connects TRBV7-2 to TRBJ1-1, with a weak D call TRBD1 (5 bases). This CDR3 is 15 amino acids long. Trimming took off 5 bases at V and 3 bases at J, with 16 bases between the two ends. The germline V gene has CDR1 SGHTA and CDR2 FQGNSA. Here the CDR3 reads CASSIRGVTDTEAFF. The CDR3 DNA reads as TGTGCCAGCAGCATACGAGGGGTGACGGACACTGAAGCTTTCTTT. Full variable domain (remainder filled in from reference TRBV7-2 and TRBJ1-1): GAGVSQSPSNKVTEKGKDVELRCDPISGHTALYWYRQSLGQGLEFLIYFQGNSAPDKSGLPSDRFSAERTGGSVSTLTIQRTQQEDSAVYLCASSIRGVTDTEAFFGQGTRLTVV.

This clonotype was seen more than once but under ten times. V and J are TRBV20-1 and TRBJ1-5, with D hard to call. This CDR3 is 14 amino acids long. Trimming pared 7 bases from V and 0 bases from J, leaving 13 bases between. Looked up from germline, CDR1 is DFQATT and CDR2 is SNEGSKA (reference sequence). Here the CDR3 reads CSGRRSYSNQPQHF. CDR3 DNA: TGCAGTGGTCGGCGGAGCTATAGCAATCAGCCCCAGCATTTT.

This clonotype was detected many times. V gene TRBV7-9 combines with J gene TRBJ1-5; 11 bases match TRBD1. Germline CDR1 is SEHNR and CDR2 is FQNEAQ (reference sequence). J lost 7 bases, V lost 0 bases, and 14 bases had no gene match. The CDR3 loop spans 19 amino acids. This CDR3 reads CASSLAWTGGASKEQPQHF. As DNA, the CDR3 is TGTGCCAGCAGCTTAGCTTGGACAGGGGGCGCATCGAAGGAGCAGCCCCAGCATTTT.

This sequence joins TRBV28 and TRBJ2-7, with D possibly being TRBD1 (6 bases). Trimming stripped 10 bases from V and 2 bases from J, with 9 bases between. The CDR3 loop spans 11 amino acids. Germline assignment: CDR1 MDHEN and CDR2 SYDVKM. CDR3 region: CATEGAYEQYF. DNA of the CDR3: TGTGCCACCGAGGGGGCCTACGAGCAGTACTTC.

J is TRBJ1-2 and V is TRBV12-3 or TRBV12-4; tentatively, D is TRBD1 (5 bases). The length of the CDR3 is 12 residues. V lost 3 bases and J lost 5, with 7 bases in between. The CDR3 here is CASSLGPYGYTF. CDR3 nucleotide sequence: TGTGCCAGCAGTTTGGGACCTTATGGCTACACCTTC.

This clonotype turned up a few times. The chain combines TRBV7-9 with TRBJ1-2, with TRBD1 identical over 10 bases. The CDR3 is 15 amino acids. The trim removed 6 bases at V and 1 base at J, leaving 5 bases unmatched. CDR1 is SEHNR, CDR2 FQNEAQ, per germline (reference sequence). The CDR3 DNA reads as TGTGCCAGCAGGACCGGGACAGGGGATAACTATGGCTACACCTTC. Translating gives CASRTGTGDNYGYTF. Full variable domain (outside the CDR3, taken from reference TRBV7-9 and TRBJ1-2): DTGVSQNPRHKITKRGQNVTFRCDPISEHNRLYWYRQTLGQGPEFLTYFQNEAQLEKSRLLSDRFSAERPKGSFSTLEIQRTEQGDSAMYLCASRTGTGDNYGYTFGSGTRLTVV.

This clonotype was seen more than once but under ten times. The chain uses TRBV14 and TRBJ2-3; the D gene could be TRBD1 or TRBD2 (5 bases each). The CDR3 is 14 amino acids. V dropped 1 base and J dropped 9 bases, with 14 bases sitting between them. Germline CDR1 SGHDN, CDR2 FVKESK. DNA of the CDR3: TGTGCCAGCAGCCAAGTCGAGGGGATCTTGACGCAGTATTTT. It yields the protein CASSQVEGILTQYF.